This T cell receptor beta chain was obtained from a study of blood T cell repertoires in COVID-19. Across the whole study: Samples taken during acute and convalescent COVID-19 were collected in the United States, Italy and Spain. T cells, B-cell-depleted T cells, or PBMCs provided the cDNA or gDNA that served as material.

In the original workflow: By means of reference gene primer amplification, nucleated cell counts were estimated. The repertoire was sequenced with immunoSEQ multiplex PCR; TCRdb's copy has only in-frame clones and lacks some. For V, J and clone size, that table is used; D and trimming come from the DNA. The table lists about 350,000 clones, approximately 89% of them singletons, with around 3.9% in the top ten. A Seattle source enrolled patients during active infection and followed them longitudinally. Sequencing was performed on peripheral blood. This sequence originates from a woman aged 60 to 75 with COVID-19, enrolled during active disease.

CDR3 in DNA: TGTGCCAGCAGCTTAGAACAGGGACAGGGTAACTATGGCTACACCTTC. It codes for CASSLEQGQGNYGYTF. V and J are TRBV7-9 and TRBJ1-2; 9 bases fit TRBD1. V lost 1 base, J lost 1 base, and 4 bases stayed unmatched. Germline V gene lookup returns CDR1 SEHNR and CDR2 FQNEAQ (reference sequence). There are 16 residues in the CDR3.